The 2 T cell receptor beta chains reported below all come from one sample, sequenced in a study of T cell repertoires in cytomegalovirus infection. TCRdb reprocessed the reads with MiXCR, giving one entry per CDR3 protein. The sample shows 110,000 to 150,000 distinct CDR3 sequences, approximately 30% of them seen only once. These receptors have no identified antigens. Source: CD8+ T cells from cultured PBMCs, taken from culture after CMV antigen stimulation. The receptors here all came from a human donor in good health (CMV status not recorded). Some clones in this sample may be carry-over from other donors' samples.

This clonotype was counted ten times or more. The chain is built from TRBV27 and TRBJ2-2, with D hard to call. This CDR3 contains 14 residues. CDR1 and CDR2 (germline): MNHEY, SMNVEV (reference sequence). V lost 4 bases to trimming and J lost 0 bases, with 6 bases between them. The DNA of the CDR3 is TGTGCCAGCAGTTCCCTCGCGAACACCGGGGAGCTGTTTTTT. The encoded protein is CASSSLANTGELFF.

Only a few counts were recorded for this clonotype. The chain carries TRBV28 and TRBJ2-4; D is perhaps TRBD1 (5 bases). CDR3 length: 16 residues. Germline V lookup: CDR1 MDHEN, CDR2 SYDVKM. The V end lost 2 bases, the J end lost 0 bases, and 11 bases lay between the germline ends. CDR3 nucleotides: TGTGCCAGCAGTTTAGCCAGGACACTAGCCAAAAACATTCAGTACTTC. Residues: CASSLARTLAKNIQYF.